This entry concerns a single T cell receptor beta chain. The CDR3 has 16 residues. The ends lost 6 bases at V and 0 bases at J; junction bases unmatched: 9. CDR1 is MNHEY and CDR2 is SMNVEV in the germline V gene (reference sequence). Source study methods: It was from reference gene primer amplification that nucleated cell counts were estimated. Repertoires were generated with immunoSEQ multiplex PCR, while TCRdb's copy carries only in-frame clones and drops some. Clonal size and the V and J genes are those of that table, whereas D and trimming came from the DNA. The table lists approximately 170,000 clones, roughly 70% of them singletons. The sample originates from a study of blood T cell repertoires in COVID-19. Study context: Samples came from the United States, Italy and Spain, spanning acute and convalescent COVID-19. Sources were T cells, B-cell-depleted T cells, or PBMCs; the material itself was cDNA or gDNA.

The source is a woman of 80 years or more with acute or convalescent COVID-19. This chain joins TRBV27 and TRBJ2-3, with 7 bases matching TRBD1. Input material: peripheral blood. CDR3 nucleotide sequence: TGTGCCAGCAGGTTAAACCCGGGACAGAGCACAGATACGCAGTATTTT. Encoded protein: CASRLNPGQSTDTQYF.